This T cell receptor beta chain emerged from a study of identical twins. Between the trimmed V and J ends, which lost 7 bases and 2 bases, there was a span of 15 bases. Germline CDR1 and CDR2: MDHEN and SYDVKM. This CDR3 comprises 14 residues. Addition of a universal primer site occurred through template switching, and cDNA carried unique molecular identifiers. TCRdb processed the 5' RACE reads anew with MiXCR; each CDR3 protein has one entry. Of under 900,000 distinct CDR3 sequences in the sample, around an eighth were seen once. General observations from the study: In drawing conclusions, the study used cross-sectional statistical analysis and did not follow the same donors.

On this clonotype: What it binds is unknown.

The data were also submitted as part of a second study, on yellow fever vaccine responses in identical twins. That paper states: The authors reported partly convergent, partly personalized vaccine responses in identical twins.

Specimen: PBMCs. This chain joins TRBV28 and TRBJ2-7; possibly TRBD1 for D (5 bases). The TCR sequence derives from a woman aged 18-35 years in good health. The CDR3 sequence is CASTGTATAYEQYF. In DNA, the CDR3 is TGTGCCAGCACTGGAACCGCGACAGCCTACGAGCAGTACTTC. Full variable domain (missing parts from reference TRBV28 and TRBJ2-7): DVKVTQSSRYLVKRTGEKVFLECVQDMDHENMFWYRQDPGLGLRLIYFSYDVKMKEKGDIPEGYSVSREKKERFSLILESASTNQTSMYLCASTGTATAYEQYFGPGTRLTVT.